The 5 T cell receptor beta chains reported below all come from one sample, sequenced in a study of T cell repertoires in ileal Crohn's disease. Assay used: immunoSEQ multiplex PCR; TCRdb lists only in-frame clones, some missing. The table has 55,000 to 65,000 clones, 85% to 90% seen once. Stated time point: neoterminal ileum biopsy at postoperative endoscopy, about 6 months after surgery. What was sequenced was ileal tissue. The receptors were gathered from an adult with Crohn's disease.

The V and J genes are TRBV6-5 and TRBJ1-1, with 8 positions matching TRBD1. The trim removed 4 bases at V and 4 bases at J, leaving 5 bases unmatched. The CDR3 runs 14 residues. Germline V CDR1 and CDR2: MNHEY, SVGAGI. CDR3: CASSSDRGSTEAFF. The CDR3 nucleotides are TGTGCCAGCAGTTCCGACAGGGGAAGCACTGAAGCTTTCTTT.

The rearrangement joins TRBV5-1 to TRBJ1-1; TRBD1 matches 8 bases. Losses at the gene ends were 3 bases for V and 4 bases for J; bases not matched to a gene: 8. Germline V gives CDR1 SGHRS, CDR2 YFSETQ. CDR3 length: 15 amino acids. Here the CDR3 reads CASSSRSTGGTEAFF. The DNA for the CDR3 is TGCGCCAGCAGCTCCAGAAGTACAGGGGGCACTGAAGCTTTCTTT.

The rearrangement links TRBV5-6 to TRBJ2-1; 9 bases are shared with TRBD1. The CDR3 is 17 residues long. The J segment lost 4 bases and the V segment lost 3 bases, leaving 11 bases of the junction unmatched. Germline V gene lookup returns CDR1 SGHDT and CDR2 YYEEEE. The CDR3 nucleotides read TGTGCCAGCAGCTCGGGCCGACGGGACAGGGCTTACAATGAGCAGTTCTTC. It codes for CASSSGRRDRAYNEQFF.

The gene calls are TRBV18 and TRBJ2-7, with TRBD1 matching 8 bases. Per the germline V gene, CDR1 is KGHSH and CDR2 is LQKENI. The CDR3 extends over 14 amino acids. The V segment lost 6 bases and the J segment 5 bases; nucleotides outside the gene matches: 9. The CDR3 nucleotides read TGTGCCAGCTCCATGAGACAGGGGCTCGACGAGCAGTACGTC. Amino acid sequence: CASSMRQGLDEQYV.

The sample holds one count of this clone. V gene TRBV5-1 combines with J gene TRBJ1-3; 7 bases fit TRBD1. Trimming removed 7 bases from V and 0 bases from J; junction bases left unmatched: 10. This CDR3 contains 16 residues. CDR1 and CDR2 from the germline V gene are SGHRS and YFSETQ. CDR3 in amino acids: CASRPPGGISGNTIYF. CDR3 DNA sequence: TGCGCCAGCCGTCCACCAGGGGGGATCTCTGGAAACACCATATATTTT.